This note documents a single T cell receptor beta chain sequence. Its cognate antigen is unknown. The data were taken from a study of T cell responses to AZD1222 COVID-19 vaccine. Method: immunoSEQ multiplex PCR; TCRdb's copy keeps in-frame clones and lacks some. The table lists around 130,000 clones, about 88% of them singletons. Whole-study findings and limits: Seropositive at baseline were only a handful of AZD1222 recipients.

This TCR came from an adult who received the AZD1222 COVID-19 vaccine. The sample was peripheral blood, taken 28 days after the second AZD1222 dose.

The DNA of the CDR3 is TGTGCCTGGAGGTACGCGGGAATATCCACAGATACGCAGTATTTT. Its protein product is CAWRYAGISTDTQYF. The chain has TRBV30 and TRBJ2-3, with a tentative D call TRBD2 (6 bases). Trimming took off 3 bases at V and 2 bases at J, with 15 bases between the two ends. Germline CDR1 reads GTSNPN; CDR2 reads SVGIG (reference sequence). The CDR3 contains 15 residues.